A single T cell receptor beta chain is shown here with its context. The sample belongs to a study of blood T cell repertoires in COVID-19. In the study overall: The samples span acute and convalescent COVID-19 from the United States, Italy and Spain. The analysed material was cDNA or gDNA that came from T cells, B-cell-depleted T cells, or PBMCs.

V lost 4 bases to trimming and J lost 0 bases, with 12 bases between them. Germline V gives CDR1 SGHNT, CDR2 YYREEE (reference sequence). This CDR3 spans 15 amino acids. Methods used by the authors: From reference gene primer amplification, estimates of nucleated cell counts were derived. Assay used: immunoSEQ multiplex PCR; TCRdb lists only in-frame clones, some missing. V, J and clone size are those of that table, while D and trimming were read from the DNA. The sample consists of 280,000 or so clones, 88% of them appearing once. The rearrangement joins TRBV5-4 to TRBJ2-3; no reliable D call. The clonotype originates from a young man with active or convalescent COVID-19. The sequenced material came from peripheral blood. The DNA of the CDR3 is TGTGCCAGCAGCCCCGAGAGCACTAGCACAGATACGCAGTATTTT. Residues: CASSPESTSTDTQYF.